This entry lists 19 T cell receptor beta chains sequenced from one sample in a study of human T cells and chemical hapten exposure. TCRdb processed the RACE reads anew with MiXCR; each CDR3 protein has one entry. The data show about 400,000 distinct CDR3 sequences, around 6% seen once. As for time point: patch test 2, 6 weeks after DPC sensitization. The treatment: therapeutic diphenylcyclopropenone sensitization with weekly scalp DPC. The input for sequencing was whole blood, taken in connection with sensitization to the hapten diphenylcyclopropenone (DPC). Receptor source: a woman aged 18-35 years with alopecia areata. Some clones in this sample may be carry-over from other donors' samples.

The chain carries TRBV4-2 and TRBJ2-1; 7 bases agree with TRBD1. There are 13 residues in the CDR3. In germline, CDR1 is LGHNA, CDR2 YNFKEQ. V was pared by 4 bases and J by 6 bases, with 3 bases of the junction left unmatched. The CDR3 region has the DNA TGTGCCAGCAGCCGGGGACAGACCAATGAGCAGTTCTTC. Protein product: CASSRGQTNEQFF.

This clonotype has at least ten counts. J is TRBJ2-7 and V is TRBV6-5; TRBD2 agrees at 7 bases. The V and J ends lost 0 bases and 5 bases, in that order; junction bases with no gene match: 7. This CDR3 contains 15 residues. From germline, CDR1 is MNHEY and CDR2 SVGAGI. DNA of the CDR3: TGTGCCAGCAGTTACTCGGGCCGGGGGGTCGACGAGCAGTACTTC. It is translated as CASSYSGRGVDEQYF.

Many counts were recorded for this clonotype. The rearrangement joins TRBV29-1 to TRBJ1-1; a possible D gene is TRBD1 (5 bases). Germline CDR1 reads SQVTM; CDR2 reads ANQGSEA. Deletions cut 8 bases from V and 3 bases from J, with 19 bases between. This CDR3 is built from 14 residues. The DNA for the CDR3 is TGCAGCTCGGGGCGACAGCCGGCACACACTGAAGCTTTCTTT. Translation gives CSSGRQPAHTEAFF.

This clonotype was counted many times. This chain links TRBV3-1 with TRBJ1-2; D uncertain. Germline V gene data show CDR1 as LGHDT and CDR2 as YNNKEL (reference sequence). Trimming pared 0 bases from V and 5 bases from J, leaving 10 bases between. CDR3 length: 14 amino acids. The CDR3 bases are TGTGCCAGCAGCCAAGACAGGCGCCCTTATGGCTACACCTTC. As protein: CASSQDRRPYGYTF.

A few counts support this clonotype. The CDR3 DNA sequence: TGTGCCACCAGTGATTCGGGACAGGAAGCTTTCTTT. Its protein is CATSDSGQEAFF. J is TRBJ1-1 and V is TRBV24-1; 7 bases align to TRBD1. Germline-derived CDR1 and CDR2 are KGHDR and SFDVKD. CDR3 length equals 12 residues. The trim removed 2 bases at V and 8 bases at J, leaving 1 base unmatched.

This clonotype was found many times. V is TRBV5-6 and J is TRBJ1-3, with D possibly matching TRBD1 (5 bases). V shed 0 bases and J shed 4 bases, with 11 bases lying between them. The germline V gene encodes CDR1 SGHDT and CDR2 YYEEEE. The CDR3 is 15 amino acids. CDR3 sequence: CASSLGDGFGNTIYF. In DNA, the CDR3 is TGTGCCAGCAGCTTGGGGGACGGGTTCGGAAACACCATATATTTT. The full variable domain, in which reference TRBV5-6 and TRBJ1-3 provide the parts outside the CDR3, is DAGVTQSPTHLIKTRGQQVTLRCSPKSGHDTVSWYQQALGQGPQFIFQYYEEEERQRGNFPDRFSGHQFPNYSSELNVNALLLGDSALYLCASSLGDGFGNTIYFGEGSWLTVV.

This clonotype was detected many times. The gene calls are TRBV5-1 and TRBJ1-4, with D perhaps matching TRBD1 (5 bases). Per germline, CDR1 SGHRS and CDR2 YFSETQ. This CDR3 spans 15 amino acids. The V and J ends lost 0 bases and 10 bases respectively, with 16 bases between them. The CDR3 nucleotides are TGCGCCAGCAGCTTGGACGGGGGATCTGCGGGAAAACTGTTTTTT. Amino acid sequence: CASSLDGGSAGKLFF.

In this sample, this clonotype turned up many times. The chain is built from TRBV20-1 and TRBJ1-6; D might be TRBD1 (6 bases). The CDR3 is 15 amino acids. Germline lookup yields CDR1 DFQATT and CDR2 SNEGSKA (reference sequence). Deletions cut 0 bases from V and 6 bases from J, with 12 bases between. CDR3 sequence: CSARDRGGINSPLHF. The CDR3 bases are TGCAGTGCTAGAGATCGAGGGGGGATTAATTCACCCCTCCACTTT.

This clonotype was seen at least ten times. The V gene is TRBV20-1, the J gene TRBJ1-5; TRBD1 is a possible D gene (6 bases). V lost 4 bases and J 0 bases, leaving 13 bases between the germline ends. Germline CDR1 is DFQATT and CDR2 is SNEGSKA (reference sequence). This CDR3 has 15 amino acids. The DNA of the CDR3 is TGCAGTGCTATTCAATACAGGGATAGCAATCAGCCCCAGCATTTT. Translated: CSAIQYRDSNQPQHF.

This clonotype was seen ten or more times. The rearrangement uses TRBV5-6 and TRBJ2-3; D possibly corresponds to TRBD2 (6 bases). V lost 2 bases and J lost 0, with 7 bases in between. The CDR3 extends over 14 amino acids. In germline, CDR1 is SGHDT, CDR2 YYEEEE. The CDR3 loop reads CASSLGTSTDTQYF. The CDR3 region has the DNA TGTGCCAGCAGCTTAGGGACTAGCACAGATACGCAGTATTTT.

This clonotype has just a few counts. The rearrangement links TRBV4-1 to TRBJ2-7; D is possibly TRBD2 (6 bases). Germline loops: CDR1 MGHRA, CDR2 YSYEKL. The CDR3 is 16 residues long. V lost 0 bases to trimming and J lost 0 bases, with 12 bases between them. This CDR3 reads CASSQDSSGGSYEQYF. CDR3 coding DNA: TGCGCCAGCAGCCAAGATTCGTCCGGGGGCTCCTACGAGCAGTACTTC.

This clonotype appeared many times. The J gene is TRBJ1-2, the V gene TRBV20-1, with D unresolved. The CDR3 extends over 14 amino acids. In germline, CDR1 is DFQATT, CDR2 SNEGSKA (reference sequence). The V and J ends lost 2 bases and 0 bases respectively, with 10 bases between them. The CDR3 DNA sequence: TGCAGTGCTAGAAAACCATCCGCTAACTATGGCTACACCTTC. Its protein product is CSARKPSANYGYTF.

The chain couples TRBV6-6 to TRBJ2-1; D perhaps matches TRBD1 (6 bases). The germline gives CDR1 MNHNY, CDR2 SVGAGI (reference sequence). The CDR3 length is 14 residues. With 3 bases removed from V and 5 bases from J, the gap between germline ends came to 11 bases. The CDR3 region is CASSYIGQHNEQFF. In nucleotides, the CDR3 is TGTGCCAGCAGTTATATCGGACAGCACAATGAGCAGTTCTTC.

This chain uses TRBV2 with TRBJ2-3; no clear D. The germline V gene has CDR1 SNHLY and CDR2 FYNNEI. The CDR3 spans 14 residues. Trimming took 5 bases from V and 0 from J, leaving 9 bases between them. The CDR3 DNA sequence: TGTGCCAGCAGTAGGGTTTCTAGCACAGATACGCAGTATTTT. Its protein is CASSRVSSTDTQYF. The full variable domain, its missing parts supplied by reference TRBV2 and TRBJ2-3, is EPEVTQTPSHQVTQMGQEVILRCVPISNHLYFYWYRQILGQKVEFLVSFYNNEISEKSEIFDDQFSVERPDGSNFTLKIRSTKLEDSAMYFCASSRVSSTDTQYFGPGTRLTVL.

This clonotype appeared many times. This chain's CDR3 is CASSLDQDRGEKLFF. In nucleotides, the CDR3 is TGCGCCAGCAGCTTGGATCAGGACAGGGGTGAAAAACTGTTTTTT. This rearrangement joins TRBV5-1 to TRBJ1-4, with 9 positions matching TRBD1. J lost 7 bases, V lost 0 bases, and 4 bases had no gene match. The CDR3 has 15 amino acids. Germline values: CDR1 SGHRS, CDR2 YFSETQ.

The sample holds many counts of this clonotype. This sequence joins TRBV18 and TRBJ1-2; TRBD1 aligns across 12 bases. CDR1 KGHSH and CDR2 LQKENI come from the germline V gene. The V and J ends lost 6 bases and 6 bases, in that order; junction bases with no gene match: 14. This CDR3 contains 17 residues. The CDR3 bases are TGTGCCAGCTCCCGTATTGGGACAGGGGGCAACGAGGATGGCTACACCTTC. Protein product: CASSRIGTGGNEDGYTF. The entire variable domain, with the rest obtained from reference TRBV18 and TRBJ1-2, is as follows: NAGVMQNPRHLVRRRGQEARLRCSPMKGHSHVYWYRQLPEEGLKFMVYLQKENIIDESGMPKERFSAEFPKEGPSILRIQQVVRGDSAAYFCASSRIGTGGNEDGYTFGSGTRLTVV.

This clonotype was counted ten times or more. The CDR3 loop is CASSRESSTGELFF. Here the CDR3 DNA reads TGTGCCAGCAGTCGAGAATCGAGCACCGGGGAGCTGTTTTTT. The chain joins TRBV2 to TRBJ2-2, with D unclear. CDR1 and CDR2 from the germline V gene are SNHLY and FYNNEI. The CDR3 covers 14 residues. V was clipped by 5 bases and J by 4 bases, with 11 bases between them. The variable domain in full, with the rest retrieved from reference TRBV2 and TRBJ2-2, is EPEVTQTPSHQVTQMGQEVILRCVPISNHLYFYWYRQILGQKVEFLVSFYNNEISEKSEIFDDQFSVERPDGSNFTLKIRSTKLEDSAMYFCASSRESSTGELFFGEGSRLTVL.

This clonotype has at least ten counts. The V gene is TRBV7-8, the J gene TRBJ1-4; the D gene is possibly TRBD1 (5 bases). Germline loops: CDR1 SGHVS, CDR2 FQNEAQ. Between the trimmed V and J ends, which lost 3 bases and 8 bases, there was a span of 16 bases. The CDR3 runs to 15 residues. This CDR3 is CASSLLVGWDEKLFF. The CDR3 nucleotides are TGTGCCAGCAGCTTGCTGGTGGGGTGGGACGAAAAACTGTTTTTT.

This clonotype was seen repeatedly, ten times or more. The rearrangement uses TRBV28 and TRBJ1-1; 12 bases align to TRBD1. This CDR3 contains 15 residues. Germline V gene data show CDR1 as MDHEN and CDR2 as SYDVKM. V lost 5 bases and J lost 6; bases outside the gene matches: 7. The CDR3 protein is CASSLGGQGAAEAFF. The CDR3 DNA follows: TGTGCCAGCAGTCTGGGGGGACAGGGGGCGGCTGAAGCTTTCTTT.